Each of the 2 T cell receptor beta chains below was sequenced from the same sample in a study of blood T cell repertoires in COVID-19. Clones were sequenced by immunoSEQ multiplex PCR, and TCRdb holds only the in-frame ones, with some missing. Among some 100,000 clones listed, 84% were seen once. Sequenced: peripheral blood. These receptors were taken from a woman in her 50s with acute or convalescent COVID-19.

The gene calls are TRBV5-6 and TRBJ1-1; D gene unclear. In germline, CDR1 is SGHDT, CDR2 YYEEEE. The V end lost 6 bases, the J end lost 4 bases, and 16 bases lay between the germline ends. This CDR3 comprises 14 residues. The CDR3 nucleotides are TGTGCCAGCACCTTCCAGATGGGGAGCACTGAAGCTTTCTTT. It codes for CASTFQMGSTEAFF.

Only a few counts were recorded for this clone. The rearrangement uses TRBV30 and TRBJ1-1, with D possibly matching TRBD1 (6 bases). This CDR3 is built from 14 residues. The germline gives CDR1 GTSNPN, CDR2 SVGIG (reference sequence). Trimming shortened V by 3 bases and J by 3 bases, and 14 bases separated the two germline ends. CDR3 DNA sequence: TGTGCCTGGAGACCGGGACAAACCTACACTGAAGCTTTCTTT. Translated, it gives CAWRPGQTYTEAFF.